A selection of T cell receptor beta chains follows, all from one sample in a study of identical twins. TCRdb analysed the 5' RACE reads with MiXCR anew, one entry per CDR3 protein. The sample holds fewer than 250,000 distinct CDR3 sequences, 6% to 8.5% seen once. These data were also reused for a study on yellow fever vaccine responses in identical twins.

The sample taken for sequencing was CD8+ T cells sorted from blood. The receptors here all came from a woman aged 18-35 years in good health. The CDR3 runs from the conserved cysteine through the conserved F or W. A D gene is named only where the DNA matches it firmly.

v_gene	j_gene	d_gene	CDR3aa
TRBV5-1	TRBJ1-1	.	CASSFEHGTEAFF
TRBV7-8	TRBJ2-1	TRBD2	CASSLAGGRNNEQFF
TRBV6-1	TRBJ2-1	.	CASIVGDEQFF
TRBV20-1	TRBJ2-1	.	CSAPDSYNEQFF
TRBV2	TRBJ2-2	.	CASSEVVTQSTGELFF
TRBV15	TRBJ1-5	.	CATGELEPQHF
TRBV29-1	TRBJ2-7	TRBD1	CSVEETGQDYEQYF
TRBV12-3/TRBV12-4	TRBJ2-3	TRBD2	CASSFLGTSGSTDTQYF
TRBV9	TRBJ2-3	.	CASSVATDTQYF
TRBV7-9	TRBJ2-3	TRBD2	CASSSTSGSPDTQYF
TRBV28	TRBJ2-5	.	CASSQDRSDQETQYF
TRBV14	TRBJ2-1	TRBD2	CASSPGLAGGLNSYNEQFF
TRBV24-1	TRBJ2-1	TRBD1	CATSGSGDRGLSPYNEQFF
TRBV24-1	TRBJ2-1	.	CATRDRSSYNEQFF
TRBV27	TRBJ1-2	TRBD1	CASSFQGGNGYTF
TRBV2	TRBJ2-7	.	CASSDGDAGYEQYF
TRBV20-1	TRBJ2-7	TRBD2	CSAREGTSGIYEQYF
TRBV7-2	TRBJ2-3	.	CASSLDQTPSDTQYF
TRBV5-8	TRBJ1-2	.	CASSLEVTGVNGYTF
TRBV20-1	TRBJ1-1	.	CSGPGRGTAFF
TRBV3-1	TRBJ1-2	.	CASSSGGVPSSYGYTF
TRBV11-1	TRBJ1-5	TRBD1	CASSLDIPGQGVRQPQHF
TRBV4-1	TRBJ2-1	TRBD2	CASSLGPGLGADEQFF
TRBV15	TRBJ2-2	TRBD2	CATVEAGANTGELFF
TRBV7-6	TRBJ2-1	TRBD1	CASSQEGTGFGFEQFF
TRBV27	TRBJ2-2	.	CASSPPWRGPKGTGELFF
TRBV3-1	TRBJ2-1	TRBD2	CASSQELLAGRASMVHEQFF
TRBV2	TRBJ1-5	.	CASSEPMTGGQPQHF
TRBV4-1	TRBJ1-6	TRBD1	CASSQGRGLSPLHF
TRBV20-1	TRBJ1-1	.	CSAREANTEAFF
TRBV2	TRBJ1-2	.	CASSTRHQNNYGYTF
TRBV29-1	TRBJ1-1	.	CSVEDGGLNTEAFF
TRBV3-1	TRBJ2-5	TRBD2	CASSSSSGSYQETQYF
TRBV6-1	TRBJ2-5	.	CASSQDLFEETQYF
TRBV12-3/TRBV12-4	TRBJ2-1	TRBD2	CASSFPTSGGSEQFF
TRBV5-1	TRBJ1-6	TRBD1	CASSLTGTDNSPLHF
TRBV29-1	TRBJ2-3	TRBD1	CSVGTSGQGTDTQYF
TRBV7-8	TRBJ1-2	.	CASSLEGLAYGYTF
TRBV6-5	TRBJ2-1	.	CASSYSSGRNEQFF
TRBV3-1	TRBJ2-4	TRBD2	CASSQDTLAGGWDIQYF
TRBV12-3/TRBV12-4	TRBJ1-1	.	CASLGDRKAFF
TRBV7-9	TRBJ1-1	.	CASSLVSVSNTEAFF
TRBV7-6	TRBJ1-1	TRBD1	CASSSDRDRAFF
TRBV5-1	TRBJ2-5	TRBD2	CASSWMRGIKTQYF
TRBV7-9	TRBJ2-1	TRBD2	CASSTSGSTYNEQFF
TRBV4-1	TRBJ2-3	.	CASSTHSADTQYF